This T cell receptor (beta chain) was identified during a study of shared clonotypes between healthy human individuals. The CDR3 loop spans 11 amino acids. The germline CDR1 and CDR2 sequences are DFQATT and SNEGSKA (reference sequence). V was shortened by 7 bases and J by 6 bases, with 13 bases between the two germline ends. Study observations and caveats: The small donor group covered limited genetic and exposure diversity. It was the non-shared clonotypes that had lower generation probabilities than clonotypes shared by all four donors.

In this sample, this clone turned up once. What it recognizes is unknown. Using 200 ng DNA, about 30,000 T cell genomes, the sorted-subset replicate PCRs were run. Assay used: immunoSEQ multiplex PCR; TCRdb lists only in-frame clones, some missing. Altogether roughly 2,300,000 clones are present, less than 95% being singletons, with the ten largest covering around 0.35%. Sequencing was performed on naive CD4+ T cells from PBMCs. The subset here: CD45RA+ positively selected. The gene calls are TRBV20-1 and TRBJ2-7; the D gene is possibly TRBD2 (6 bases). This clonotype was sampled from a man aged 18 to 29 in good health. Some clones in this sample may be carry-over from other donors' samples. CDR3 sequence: CSVVYGGEQYF. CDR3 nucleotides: TGCAGTGTCGTCTACGGGGGCGAGCAGTACTTC.